This T cell receptor beta chain stems from a study of cytomegalovirus exposure and HLA in healthy donors. The PCR made use of 60 Vbeta and 13 Jbeta primers. TCRdb's copy holds only in-frame clones and misses some; the assay was immunoSEQ multiplex PCR. The sample yields around 65,000 clones, approximately 81% seen once. The CDR3 has 14 residues. The germline CDR1 and CDR2 sequences are SGHTA and FQGNSA. The V and J ends lost 5 bases and 0 bases, in that order; junction bases with no gene match: 3. The chain links TRBV7-2 to TRBJ1-1; 7 positions match TRBD1. The receptor comes from a woman aged 25-40 years in good health and CMV-seropositive. Input material: PBMCs. The CDR3 protein is CASSKQGLNTEAFF. The CDR3 nucleotides read TGTGCCAGCAGCAAACAGGGGTTGAACACTGAAGCTTTCTTT. Using reference TRBV7-2 and TRBJ1-1 for the parts outside the CDR3, the full variable domain is GAGVSQSPSNKVTEKGKDVELRCDPISGHTALYWYRQSLGQGLEFLIYFQGNSAPDKSGLPSDRFSAERTGGSVSTLTIQRTQQEDSAVYLCASSKQGLNTEAFFGQGTRLTVV.